The rows below give T cell receptor beta chains drawn from one sample of a study of technical replicates of blood from four donors. Sequencing was performed with immunoSEQ multiplex PCR; in TCRdb, only in-frame clones are kept and a portion is missing. Among fewer than 85,000 clones, under 95% were seen once, and the ten largest hold about 0.4%. The sequenced material came from T cells isolated from PBMCs. These receptors were taken from a human donor in good health. CDR3s include the opening cysteine and the closing phenylalanine or tryptophan. Each record gives: D gene, V gene, J gene, CDR3 length, clone size, CDR3 DNA, CDR3 protein. A D gene is named only where the DNA matches it firmly. Size is omitted from some rows. Given values are once, few, many or a class for expanded clones.

D: -; V: TRBV9; J: TRBJ2-1; length: 15; size: -; DNA: TGTGCCAGCAGCGTAGCTGGGAGACTCCGTAATGAGCAGTTCTTC; CDR3: CASSVAGRLRNEQFF
D: TRBD2; V: TRBV29-1; J: TRBJ2-7; length: 13; size: -; DNA: TGCAGCGTTATGACTAGCAGTAACTACGAGCAGTACTTC; CDR3: CSVMTSSNYEQYF
D: -; V: TRBV4-3; J: TRBJ2-7; length: 15; size: -; DNA: TGCGCCAGCAGCCAGGAACTGAGAGGGTTGTACGAGCAGTACTTC; CDR3: CASSQELRGLYEQYF
D: -; V: TRBV19; J: TRBJ1-5; length: 14; size: -; DNA: TGTGCCAGTAGTCCGGCAGGGAACAATCAGCCCCAGCATTTT; CDR3: CASSPAGNNQPQHF
D: TRBD2; V: TRBV28; J: TRBJ2-5; length: 14; size: -; DNA: TGTGCCAGCAGTATCCGGGAGGAAAAAGAGACCCAGTACTTC; CDR3: CASSIREEKETQYF
D: -; V: TRBV2; J: TRBJ1-3; length: 12; size: -; DNA: TGTGCCAGCAGTGTGGGGGGGAACACCATATATTTT; CDR3: CASSVGGNTIYF
D: TRBD2; V: TRBV27; J: TRBJ2-1; length: 16; size: -; DNA: TGTGCCAGCAGGAGGCTAGCGGGATCCTCCTACAATGAGCAGTTCTTC; CDR3: CASRRLAGSSYNEQFF
D: -; V: TRBV10-3; J: TRBJ2-3; length: 17; size: -; DNA: TGTGCCATCAGTGAGTCGAAGATCGGCAGGGATCCAGATACGCAGTATTTT; CDR3: CAISESKIGRDPDTQYF
D: TRBD1; V: TRBV5-1; J: TRBJ1-1; length: 15; size: -; DNA: TGCGCCAGCAGCTCCGACAGGGTAGAAAGTACTGAAGCTTTCTTT; CDR3: CASSSDRVESTEAFF
D: -; V: TRBV11-3; J: TRBJ2-3; length: 14; size: -; DNA: TGTGCCAGCAGCTTACCAGTATTAACAGATACGCAGTATTTT; CDR3: CASSLPVLTDTQYF
D: TRBD2; V: TRBV4-2; J: TRBJ2-7; length: 16; size: -; DNA: TGTGCCAGCAGCCAAGAGTGGGGAGGGCCGAGTTACGAGCAGTACTTC; CDR3: CASSQEWGGPSYEQYF
D: TRBD1; V: TRBV9; J: TRBJ2-7; length: 15; size: once; DNA: TGTGCCAGCAGCGTAGGGACAGGGATAGGATACGAGCAGTACTTC; CDR3: CASSVGTGIGYEQYF
D: TRBD2; V: TRBV30; J: TRBJ2-1; length: 14; size: -; DNA: TGTGCCTGGAGGGGACTAGCGAACTACAATGAGCAGTTCTTC; CDR3: CAWRGLANYNEQFF
D: -; V: TRBV6-5; J: TRBJ1-4; length: 15; size: once; DNA: TGTGCCAGCAGTTACTCACAGGGTGGTTTTGAAAAACTGTTTTTT; CDR3: CASSYSQGGFEKLFF
D: TRBD1; V: TRBV18; J: TRBJ1-5; length: 15; size: -; DNA: TGTGCCAGCTCACGTGACAGGGTTAGCAATCAGCCCCAGCATTTT; CDR3: CASSRDRVSNQPQHF
D: TRBD2; V: TRBV11-3; J: TRBJ2-1; length: 15; size: -; DNA: TGTGCCAGCAGCTCCCATACTAGCGGGAACAATGAGCAGTTCTTC; CDR3: CASSSHTSGNNEQFF